This TCR beta chain is from a study of blood T cell repertoires in COVID-19. The CDR3 runs 15 residues. The V segment lost 7 bases and the J segment 8 bases; nucleotides outside the gene matches: 9. Germline lookup yields CDR1 MNHEY and CDR2 SVGAGI. This clone was found a few times. Libraries were prepared by immunoSEQ multiplex PCR; TCRdb keeps only in-frame clonotypes and omits some of them. Altogether over 250,000 clones are present, around 87% being singletons, with the ten largest covering over 2%. This TCR came from a woman aged 45-60 years with acute or convalescent COVID-19. The chain couples TRBV6-5 to TRBJ2-1; 12 bases match TRBD2. Sequenced: peripheral blood. CDR3 amino acids: CASNPSGRAGDEQFF. Here the CDR3 DNA reads TGTGCCAGCAACCCTAGCGGGAGGGCCGGGGATGAGCAGTTCTTC.